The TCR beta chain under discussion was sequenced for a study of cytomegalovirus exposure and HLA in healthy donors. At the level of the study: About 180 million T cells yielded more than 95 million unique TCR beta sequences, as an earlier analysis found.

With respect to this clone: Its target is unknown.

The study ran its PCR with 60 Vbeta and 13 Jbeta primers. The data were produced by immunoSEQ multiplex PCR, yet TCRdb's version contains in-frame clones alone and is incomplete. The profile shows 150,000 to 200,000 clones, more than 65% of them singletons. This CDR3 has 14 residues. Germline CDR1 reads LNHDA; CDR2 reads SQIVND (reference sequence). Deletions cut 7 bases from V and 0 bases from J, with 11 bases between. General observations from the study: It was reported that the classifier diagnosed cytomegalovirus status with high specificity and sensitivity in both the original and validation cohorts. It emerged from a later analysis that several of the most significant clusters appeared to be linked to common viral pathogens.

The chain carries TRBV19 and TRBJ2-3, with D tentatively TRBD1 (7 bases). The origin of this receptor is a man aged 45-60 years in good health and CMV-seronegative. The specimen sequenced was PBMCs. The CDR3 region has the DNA TGTGCCAGTAACCCAGGGGGGAGCACAGATACGCAGTATTTT. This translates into CASNPGGSTDTQYF.